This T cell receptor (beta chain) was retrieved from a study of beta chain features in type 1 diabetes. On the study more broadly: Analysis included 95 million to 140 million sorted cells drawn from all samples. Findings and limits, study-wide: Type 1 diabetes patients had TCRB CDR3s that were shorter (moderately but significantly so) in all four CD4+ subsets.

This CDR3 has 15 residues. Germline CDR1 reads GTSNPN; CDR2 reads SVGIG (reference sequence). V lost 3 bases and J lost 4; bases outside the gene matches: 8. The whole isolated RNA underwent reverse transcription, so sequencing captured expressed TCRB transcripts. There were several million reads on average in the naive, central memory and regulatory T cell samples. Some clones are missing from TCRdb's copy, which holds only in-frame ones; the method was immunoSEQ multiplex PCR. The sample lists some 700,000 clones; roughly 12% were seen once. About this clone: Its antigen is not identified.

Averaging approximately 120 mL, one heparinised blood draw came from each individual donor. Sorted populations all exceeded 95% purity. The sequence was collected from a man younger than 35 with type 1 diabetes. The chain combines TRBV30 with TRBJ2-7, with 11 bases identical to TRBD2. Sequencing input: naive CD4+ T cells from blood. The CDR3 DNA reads TGTGCCTGGAGCCCCGGGCTAGCGGGGGGTTACGAGCAGTACTTC. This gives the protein CAWSPGLAGGYEQYF. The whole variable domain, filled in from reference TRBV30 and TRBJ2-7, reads SQTIHQWPATLVQPVGSPLSLECTVEGTSNPNLYWYRQAAGRGLQLLFYSVGIGQISSEVPQNLSASRPQDRQFILSSKKLLLSDSGFYLCAWSPGLAGGYEQYFGPGTRLTVT.